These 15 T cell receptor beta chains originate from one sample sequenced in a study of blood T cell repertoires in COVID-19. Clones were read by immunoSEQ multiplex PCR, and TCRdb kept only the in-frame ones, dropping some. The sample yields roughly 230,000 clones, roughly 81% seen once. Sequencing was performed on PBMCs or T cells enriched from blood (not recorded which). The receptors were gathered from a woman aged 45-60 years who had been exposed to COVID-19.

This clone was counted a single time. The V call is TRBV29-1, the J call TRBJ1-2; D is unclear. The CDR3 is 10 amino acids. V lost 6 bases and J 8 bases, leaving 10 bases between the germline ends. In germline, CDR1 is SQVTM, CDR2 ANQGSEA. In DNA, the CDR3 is TGCAGCGTAGCGGTGGAGGGCTACACCTTC. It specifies CSVAVEGYTF.

The CDR3 DNA follows: TGTGCCAGCAGCTCAACAGGGAAGTGGAATCAGCCCCAGCATTTT. It yields the protein CASSSTGKWNQPQHF. The rearrangement links TRBV5-8 to TRBJ1-5, with D possibly being TRBD1 (6 bases). Trimming pared 3 bases from V and 4 bases from J, leaving 14 bases between. Germline CDR1 SGHTS, CDR2 YDEGEE. This CDR3 is 15 amino acids long.

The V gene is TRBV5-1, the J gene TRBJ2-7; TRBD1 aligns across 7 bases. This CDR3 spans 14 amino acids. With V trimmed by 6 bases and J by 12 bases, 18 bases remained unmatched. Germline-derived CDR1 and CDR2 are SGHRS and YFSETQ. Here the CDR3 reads CASTPQGQPYRRYF. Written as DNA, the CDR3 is TGCGCCAGCACACCACAGGGACAGCCCTACCGTCGGTACTTC.

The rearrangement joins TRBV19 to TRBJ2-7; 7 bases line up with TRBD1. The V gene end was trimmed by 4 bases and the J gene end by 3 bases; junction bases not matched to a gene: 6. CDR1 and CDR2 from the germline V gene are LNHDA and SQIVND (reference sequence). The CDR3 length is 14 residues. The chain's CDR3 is CASSTRDSYYEQYF. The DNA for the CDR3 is TGTGCCAGTAGTACCAGGGACAGCTACTACGAGCAGTACTTC.

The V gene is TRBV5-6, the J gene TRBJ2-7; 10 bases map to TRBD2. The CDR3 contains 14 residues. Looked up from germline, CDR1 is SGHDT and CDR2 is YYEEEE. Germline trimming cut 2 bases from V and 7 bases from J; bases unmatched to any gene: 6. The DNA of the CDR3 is TGTGCCAGCAGCTTCCTAGCGGGGGCTAAGGAGCAGTACTTC. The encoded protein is CASSFLAGAKEQYF. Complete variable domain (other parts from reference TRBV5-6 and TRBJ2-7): DAGVTQSPTHLIKTRGQQVTLRCSPKSGHDTVSWYQQALGQGPQFIFQYYEEEERQRGNFPDRFSGHQFPNYSSELNVNALLLGDSALYLCASSFLAGAKEQYFGPGTRLTVT.

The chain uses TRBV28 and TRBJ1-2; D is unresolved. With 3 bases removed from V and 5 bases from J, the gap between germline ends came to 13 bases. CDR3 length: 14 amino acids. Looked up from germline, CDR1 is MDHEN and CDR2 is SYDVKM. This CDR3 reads CASSFSGREYGYTF. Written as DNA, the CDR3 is TGTGCCAGCAGTTTTAGTGGGCGGGAGTATGGCTACACCTTC.

The CDR3: CASSPAGDTSEKLFF. CDR3 DNA: TGCGCCAGCAGCCCCGCGGGTGACACCTCTGAAAAACTGTTTTTT. The V call is TRBV5-1, the J call TRBJ1-4; D remains unclear. The CDR3 sequence is 15 residues long. Germline lookup yields CDR1 SGHRS and CDR2 YFSETQ. V lost 4 bases to trimming and J lost 7 bases, with 17 bases between them.

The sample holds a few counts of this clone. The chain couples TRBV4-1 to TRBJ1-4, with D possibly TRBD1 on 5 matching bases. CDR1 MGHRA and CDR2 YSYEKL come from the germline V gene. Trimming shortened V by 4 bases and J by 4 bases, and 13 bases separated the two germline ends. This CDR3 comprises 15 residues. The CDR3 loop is CASSRDSQYNEKLFF. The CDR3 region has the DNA TGCGCCAGCAGCCGCGACAGCCAATATAATGAAAAACTGTTTTTT.

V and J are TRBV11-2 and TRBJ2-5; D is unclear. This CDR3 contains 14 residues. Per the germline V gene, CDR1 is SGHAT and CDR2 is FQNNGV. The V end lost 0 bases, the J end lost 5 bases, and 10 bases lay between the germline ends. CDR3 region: CASSLDLGWETQYF. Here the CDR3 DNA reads TGTGCCAGCAGCTTAGATCTGGGCTGGGAGACCCAGTACTTC.

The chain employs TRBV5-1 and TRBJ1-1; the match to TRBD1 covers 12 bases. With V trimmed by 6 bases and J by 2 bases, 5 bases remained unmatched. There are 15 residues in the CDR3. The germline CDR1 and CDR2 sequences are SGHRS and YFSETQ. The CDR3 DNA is TGCGCCAGCACCGTGGGACAGGGGGCTAACACTGAAGCTTTCTTT. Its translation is CASTVGQGANTEAFF.

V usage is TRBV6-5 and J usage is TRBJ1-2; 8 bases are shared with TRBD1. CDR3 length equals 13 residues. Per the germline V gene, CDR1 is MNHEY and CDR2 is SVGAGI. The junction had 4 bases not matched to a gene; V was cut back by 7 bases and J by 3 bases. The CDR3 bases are TGTGCCAGCACGGACAGGGCTGACTATGGCTACACCTTC. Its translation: CASTDRADYGYTF.

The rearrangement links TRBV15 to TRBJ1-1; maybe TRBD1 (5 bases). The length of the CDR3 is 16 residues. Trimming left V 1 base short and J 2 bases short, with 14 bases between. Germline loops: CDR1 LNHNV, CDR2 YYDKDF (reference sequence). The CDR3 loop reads CATSRATGLGNTEAFF. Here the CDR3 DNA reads TGTGCCACCAGCAGAGCTACAGGTTTGGGTAACACTGAAGCTTTCTTT. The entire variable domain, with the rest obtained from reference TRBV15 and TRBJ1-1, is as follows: DAMVIQNPRYQVTQFGKPVTLSCSQTLNHNVMYWYQQKSSQAPKLLFHYYDKDFNNEADTPDNFQSRRPNTSFCFLDIRSPGLGDTAMYLCATSRATGLGNTEAFFGQGTRLTVV.

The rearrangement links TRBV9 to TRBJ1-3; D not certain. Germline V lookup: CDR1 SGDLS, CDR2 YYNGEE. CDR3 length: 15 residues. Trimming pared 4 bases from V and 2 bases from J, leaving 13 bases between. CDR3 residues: CASSLRGGPGNTIYF. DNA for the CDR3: TGTGCCAGCAGCCTACGAGGCGGTCCTGGAAACACCATATATTTT.

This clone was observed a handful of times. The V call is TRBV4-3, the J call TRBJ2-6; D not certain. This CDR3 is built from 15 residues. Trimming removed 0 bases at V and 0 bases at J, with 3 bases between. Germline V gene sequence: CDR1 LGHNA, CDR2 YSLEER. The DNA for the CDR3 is TGCGCCAGCAGCCAAGACAACTCTGGGGCCAACGTCCTGACTTTC. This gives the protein CASSQDNSGANVLTF.

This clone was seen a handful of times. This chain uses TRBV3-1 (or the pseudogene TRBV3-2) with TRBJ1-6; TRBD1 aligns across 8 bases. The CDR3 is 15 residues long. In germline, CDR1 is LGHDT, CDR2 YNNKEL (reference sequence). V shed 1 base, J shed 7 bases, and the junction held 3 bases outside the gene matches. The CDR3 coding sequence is TGTGCCAGCAGCCAAGTGACAGGGGCAAATTCACCCCTCCACTTT. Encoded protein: CASSQVTGANSPLHF.